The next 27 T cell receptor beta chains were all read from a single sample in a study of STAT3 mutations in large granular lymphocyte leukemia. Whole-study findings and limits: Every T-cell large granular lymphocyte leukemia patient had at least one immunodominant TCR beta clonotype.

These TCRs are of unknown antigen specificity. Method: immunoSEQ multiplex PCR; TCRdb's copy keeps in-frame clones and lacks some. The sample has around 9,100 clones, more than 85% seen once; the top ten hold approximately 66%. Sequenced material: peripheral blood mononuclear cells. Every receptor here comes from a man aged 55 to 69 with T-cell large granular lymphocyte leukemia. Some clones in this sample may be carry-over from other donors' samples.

The CDR3, as DNA: TGCGCCAGCAGCCAAGATAAAGGGACTAATGAAAAACTGTTTTTT. It translates to CASSQDKGTNEKLFF. This chain joins TRBV4-3 and TRBJ1-4; no clear D gene. V was clipped by 0 bases and J by 2 bases, with 7 bases between them. This CDR3 spans 15 amino acids. Germline V gene sequence: CDR1 LGHNA, CDR2 YSLEER.

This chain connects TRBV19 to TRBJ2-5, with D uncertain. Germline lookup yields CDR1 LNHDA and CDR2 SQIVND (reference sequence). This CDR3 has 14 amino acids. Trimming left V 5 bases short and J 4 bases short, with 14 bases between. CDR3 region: CASSPFRLGETQYF. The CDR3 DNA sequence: TGTGCCAGTAGTCCCTTCCGGCTCGGAGAGACCCAGTACTTC.

The DNA for the CDR3 is TGTGCCAGCAGGGGACAGTATAATTCACCCCTCCACTTT. Its protein product is CASRGQYNSPLHF. The V call is TRBV6-5, the J call TRBJ1-6; 7 bases are shared with TRBD1. The CDR3 spans 13 residues. CDR1 and CDR2 from the germline V gene are MNHEY and SVGAGI. V was pared by 6 bases and J by 4 bases, with 0 bases of the junction left unmatched.

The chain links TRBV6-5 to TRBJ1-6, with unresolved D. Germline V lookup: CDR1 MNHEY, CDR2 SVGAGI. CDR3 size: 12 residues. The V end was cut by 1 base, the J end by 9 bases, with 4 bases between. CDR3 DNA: TGTGCCAGCAGTTACTTGGGTTCACCCCTCCACTTT. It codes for CASSYLGSPLHF.

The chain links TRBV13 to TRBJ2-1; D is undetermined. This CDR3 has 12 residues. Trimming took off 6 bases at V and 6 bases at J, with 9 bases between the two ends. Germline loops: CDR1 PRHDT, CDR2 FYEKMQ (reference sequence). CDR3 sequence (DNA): TGTGCCAGCAGTAGGGTTCTCAATGAGCAGTTCTTC. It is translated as CASSRVLNEQFF.

The CDR3 protein is CASSEPRANEQYF. The DNA for the CDR3 is TGTGCCAGCAGTGAACCCAGGGCCAACGAGCAGTACTTC. The chain uses TRBV2 and TRBJ2-7, with D possibly being TRBD1 (5 bases). This CDR3 comprises 13 residues. The V end was cut by 2 bases, the J end by 5 bases, with 10 bases between. Germline assignment: CDR1 SNHLY and CDR2 FYNNEI.

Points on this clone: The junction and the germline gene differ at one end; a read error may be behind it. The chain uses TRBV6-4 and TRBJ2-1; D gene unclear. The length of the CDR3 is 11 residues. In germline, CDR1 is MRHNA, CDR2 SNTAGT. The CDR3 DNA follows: TGTGCCAGCAGCGCTCTAGAAACGGTACTCTTC. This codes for CASSALETVLF.

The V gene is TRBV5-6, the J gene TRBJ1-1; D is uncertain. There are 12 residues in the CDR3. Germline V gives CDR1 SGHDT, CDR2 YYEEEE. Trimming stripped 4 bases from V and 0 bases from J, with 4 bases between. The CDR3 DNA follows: TGTGCCAGCAGCCATCTGAACACTGAAGCTTTCTTT. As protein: CASSHLNTEAFF.

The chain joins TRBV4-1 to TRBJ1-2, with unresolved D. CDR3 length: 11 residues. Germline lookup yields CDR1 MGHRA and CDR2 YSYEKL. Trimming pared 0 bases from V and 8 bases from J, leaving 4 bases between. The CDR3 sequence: CASSQDGGYTF. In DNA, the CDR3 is TGCGCCAGCAGCCAAGATGGAGGCTACACCTTC.

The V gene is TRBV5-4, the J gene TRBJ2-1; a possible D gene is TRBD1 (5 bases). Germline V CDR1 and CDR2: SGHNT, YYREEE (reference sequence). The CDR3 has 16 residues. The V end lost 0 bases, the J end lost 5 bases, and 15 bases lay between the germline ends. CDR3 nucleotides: TGTGCCAGCAGCTTGGCCTTGCCAGGGCGTGACAATGAGCAGTTCTTC. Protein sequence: CASSLALPGRDNEQFF.

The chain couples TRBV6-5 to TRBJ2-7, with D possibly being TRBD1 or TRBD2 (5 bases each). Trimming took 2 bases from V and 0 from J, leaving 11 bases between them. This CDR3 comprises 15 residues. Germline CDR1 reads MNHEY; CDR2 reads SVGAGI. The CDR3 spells CASSYHPGTSYEQYF. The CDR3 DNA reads TGTGCCAGCAGTTACCATCCCGGGACCTCCTACGAGCAGTACTTC.

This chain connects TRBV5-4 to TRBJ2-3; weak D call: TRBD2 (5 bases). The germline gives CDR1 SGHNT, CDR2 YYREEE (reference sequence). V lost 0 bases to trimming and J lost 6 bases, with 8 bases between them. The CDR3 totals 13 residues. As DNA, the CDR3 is TGTGCCAGCAGCTTGGGGGGAGCGGATACGCAGTATTTT. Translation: CASSLGGADTQYF.

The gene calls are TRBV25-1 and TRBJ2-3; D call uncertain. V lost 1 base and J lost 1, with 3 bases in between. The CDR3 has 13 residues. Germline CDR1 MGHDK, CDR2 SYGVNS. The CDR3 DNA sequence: TGTGCCAGCAGTGAATTTGGCACAGATACGCAGTATTTT. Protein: CASSEFGTDTQYF.

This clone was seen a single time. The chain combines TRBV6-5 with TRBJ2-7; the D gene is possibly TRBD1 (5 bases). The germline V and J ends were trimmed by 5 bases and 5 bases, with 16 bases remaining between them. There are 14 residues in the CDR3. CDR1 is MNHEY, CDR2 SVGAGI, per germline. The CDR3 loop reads CASSDSPILHEQYF. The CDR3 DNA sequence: TGTGCCAGCAGTGACAGTCCGATTTTGCACGAGCAGTACTTC.

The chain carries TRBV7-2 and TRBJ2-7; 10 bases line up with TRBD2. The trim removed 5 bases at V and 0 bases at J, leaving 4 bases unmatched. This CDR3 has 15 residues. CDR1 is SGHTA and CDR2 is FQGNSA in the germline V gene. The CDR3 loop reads CASSEASGSSYEQYF. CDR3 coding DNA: TGTGCCAGCAGCGAGGCTAGCGGGAGCTCCTACGAGCAGTACTTC.

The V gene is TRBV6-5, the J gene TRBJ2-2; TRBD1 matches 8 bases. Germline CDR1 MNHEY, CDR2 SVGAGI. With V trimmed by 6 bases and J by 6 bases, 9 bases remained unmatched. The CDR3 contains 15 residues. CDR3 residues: CASRHGQGTAGELFF. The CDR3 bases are TGTGCCAGCAGACACGGACAGGGAACCGCCGGGGAGCTGTTTTTT.

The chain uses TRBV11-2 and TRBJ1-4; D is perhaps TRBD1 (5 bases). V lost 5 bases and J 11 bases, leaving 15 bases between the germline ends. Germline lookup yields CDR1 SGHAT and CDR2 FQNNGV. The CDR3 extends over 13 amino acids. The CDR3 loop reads CASSTGGGAKLFF. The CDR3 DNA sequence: TGTGCCAGCAGCACGGGGGGGGGAGCTAAACTGTTTTTT.

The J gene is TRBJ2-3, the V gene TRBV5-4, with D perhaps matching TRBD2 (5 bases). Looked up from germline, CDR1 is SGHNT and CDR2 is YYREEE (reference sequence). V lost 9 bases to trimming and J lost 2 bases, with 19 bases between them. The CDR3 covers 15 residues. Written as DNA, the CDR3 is TGTGCCACCCTCGACGCGGGTATATCCACAGATACGCAGTATTTT. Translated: CATLDAGISTDTQYF.

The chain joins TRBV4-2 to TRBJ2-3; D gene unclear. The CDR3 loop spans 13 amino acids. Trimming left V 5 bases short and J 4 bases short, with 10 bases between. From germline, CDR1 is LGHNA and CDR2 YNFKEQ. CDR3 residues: CASSSIGSDTQYF. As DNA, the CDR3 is TGTGCCAGCAGCTCGATCGGGTCAGATACGCAGTATTTT.

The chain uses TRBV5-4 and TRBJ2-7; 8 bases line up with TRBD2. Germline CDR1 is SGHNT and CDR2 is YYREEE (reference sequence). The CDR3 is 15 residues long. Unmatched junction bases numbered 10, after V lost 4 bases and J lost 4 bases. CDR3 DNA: TGTGCCAGCAGCCCGGAGCGGGTAGCGGGGTACGAGCAGTACTTC. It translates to CASSPERVAGYEQYF.

The CDR3, as DNA: TGTGCCTGTACCGGGGCGAACACCGGGGAGCTGTTTTTT. It yields the protein CACTGANTGELFF. The V call is TRBV30, the J call TRBJ2-2; D may be TRBD2 (5 bases). V was clipped by 6 bases and J by 0 bases, with 8 bases between them. Germline CDR1 and CDR2: GTSNPN and SVGIG (reference sequence). CDR3 length equals 13 residues.

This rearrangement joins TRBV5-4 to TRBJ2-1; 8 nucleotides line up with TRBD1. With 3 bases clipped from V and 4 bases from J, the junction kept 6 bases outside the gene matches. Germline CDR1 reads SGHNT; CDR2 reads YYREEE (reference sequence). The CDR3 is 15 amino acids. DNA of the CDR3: TGTGCCAGCAGCTCTCAGGGGGCAGGATACAATGAGCAGTTCTTC. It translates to CASSSQGAGYNEQFF.

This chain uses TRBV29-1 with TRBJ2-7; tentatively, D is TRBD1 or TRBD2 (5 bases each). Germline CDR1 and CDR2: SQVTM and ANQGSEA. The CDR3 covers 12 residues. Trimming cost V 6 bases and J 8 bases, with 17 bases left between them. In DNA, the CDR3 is TGCAGCGTGGACTCCGGGACCCTCCAGCAGTACTTC. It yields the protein CSVDSGTLQQYF.

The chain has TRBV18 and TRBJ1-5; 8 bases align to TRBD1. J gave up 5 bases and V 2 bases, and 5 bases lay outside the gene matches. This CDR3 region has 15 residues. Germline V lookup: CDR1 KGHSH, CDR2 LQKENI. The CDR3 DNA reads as TGTGCCAGCTCACCAGACAGGGGATCCTATCAGCCCCAGCATTTT. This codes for CASSPDRGSYQPQHF. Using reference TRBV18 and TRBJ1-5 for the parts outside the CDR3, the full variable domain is NAGVMQNPRHLVRRRGQEARLRCSPMKGHSHVYWYRQLPEEGLKFMVYLQKENIIDESGMPKERFSAEFPKEGPSILRIQQVVRGDSAAYFCASSPDRGSYQPQHFGDGTRLSIL.

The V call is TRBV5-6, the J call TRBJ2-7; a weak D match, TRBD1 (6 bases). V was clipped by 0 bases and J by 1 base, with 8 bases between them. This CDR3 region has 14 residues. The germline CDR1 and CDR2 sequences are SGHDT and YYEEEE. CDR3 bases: TGTGCCAGCAGCTTGGCCGGGACATCCTACGAGCAGTACTTC. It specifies CASSLAGTSYEQYF.

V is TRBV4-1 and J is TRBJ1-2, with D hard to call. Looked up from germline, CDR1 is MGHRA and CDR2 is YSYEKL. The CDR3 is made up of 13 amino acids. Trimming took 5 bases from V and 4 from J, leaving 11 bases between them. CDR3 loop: CASSNRKTYGYTF. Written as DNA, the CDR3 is TGCGCCAGCAGCAACCGAAAGACCTATGGCTACACCTTC.

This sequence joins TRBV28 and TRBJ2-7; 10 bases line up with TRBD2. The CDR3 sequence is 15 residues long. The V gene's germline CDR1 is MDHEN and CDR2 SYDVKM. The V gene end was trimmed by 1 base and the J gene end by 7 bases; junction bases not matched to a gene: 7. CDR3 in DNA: TGTGCCAGCAGTTTATCCCTAGCGGGAGCAAGGGAGCAGTACTTC. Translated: CASSLSLAGAREQYF.